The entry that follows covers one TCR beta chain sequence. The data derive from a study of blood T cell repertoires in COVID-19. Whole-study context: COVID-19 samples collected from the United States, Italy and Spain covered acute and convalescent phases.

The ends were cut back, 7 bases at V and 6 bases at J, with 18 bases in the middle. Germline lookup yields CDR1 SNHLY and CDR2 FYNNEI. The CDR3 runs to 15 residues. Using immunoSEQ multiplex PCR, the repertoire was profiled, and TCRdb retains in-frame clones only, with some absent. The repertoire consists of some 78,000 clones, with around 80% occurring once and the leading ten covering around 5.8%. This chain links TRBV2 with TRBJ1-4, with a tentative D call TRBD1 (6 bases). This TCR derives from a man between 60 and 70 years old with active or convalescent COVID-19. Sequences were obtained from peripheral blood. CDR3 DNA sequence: TGTGCCAGCACGGCCAGAACCGGGACACATGAAAAACTGTTTTTT. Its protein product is CASTARTGTHEKLFF. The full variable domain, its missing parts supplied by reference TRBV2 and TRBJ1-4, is EPEVTQTPSHQVTQMGQEVILRCVPISNHLYFYWYRQILGQKVEFLVSFYNNEISEKSEIFDDQFSVERPDGSNFTLKIRSTKLEDSAMYFCASTARTGTHEKLFFGSGTQLSVL.